Listed here are 5 T cell receptor beta chains from one sample, sequenced in a study of blood T cell repertoires in COVID-19. TCRdb's table, derived via immunoSEQ multiplex PCR, lists solely in-frame clones and lacks some. The sample records roughly 100,000 clones, about 86% being singletons. Input material: peripheral blood. The origin of the receptors is a woman aged 70-85 years with acute or convalescent COVID-19.

The J gene is TRBJ2-5, the V gene TRBV5-6, with D perhaps TRBD2 (6 bases). V lost 6 bases, J lost 5 bases, and 14 bases lay in between. There are 13 residues in the CDR3. The germline CDR1 and CDR2 sequences are SGHDT and YYEEEE. CDR3 nucleotide sequence: TGTGCCAGCATGCGGGGCCGGGGGGAGACCCAGTACTTC. Its translation is CASMRGRGETQYF.

This chain links TRBV6-5 with TRBJ1-1; D unclear. CDR1 and CDR2 (germline): MNHEY, SVGAGI. There are 13 residues in the CDR3. V shed 8 bases and J shed 0 bases, with 10 bases lying between them. The CDR3 is CASAEVMNTEAFF. The CDR3 nucleotides read TGTGCCAGCGCGGAGGTTATGAACACTGAAGCTTTCTTT.

This clone was seen a few times. The chain joins TRBV27 to TRBJ2-2, with D perhaps TRBD1 (6 bases). V dropped 6 bases and J dropped 1 base, with 9 bases sitting between them. In germline, CDR1 is MNHEY, CDR2 SMNVEV (reference sequence). The CDR3 contains 14 residues. The CDR3 reads CASRLGQNTGELFF. The CDR3 DNA follows: TGTGCCAGCAGACTGGGACAGAACACCGGGGAGCTGTTTTTT.

V usage is TRBV13 and J usage is TRBJ2-7; D perhaps matches TRBD2 (7 bases). The CDR3 is made up of 16 amino acids. The germline V gene has CDR1 PRHDT and CDR2 FYEKMQ (reference sequence). V dropped 1 base and J dropped 0 bases, with 13 bases sitting between them. CDR3 in DNA: TGTGCCAGCAGCTTAGTAGTGGGGGGGCCCTCCTACGAGCAGTACTTC. Translation: CASSLVVGGPSYEQYF.

This CDR3 is CASSPTGTGGYEQYF. The CDR3 region has the DNA TGTGCCAGCTCACCTACCGGGACAGGGGGCTACGAGCAGTACTTC. The gene calls are TRBV18 and TRBJ2-7; 11 bases are shared with TRBD1. Germline V gene sequence: CDR1 KGHSH, CDR2 LQKENI. The CDR3 has 15 residues. The V gene end was trimmed by 3 bases and the J gene end by 3 bases; junction bases not matched to a gene: 4. The variable domain in full, with the rest retrieved from reference TRBV18 and TRBJ2-7, is NAGVMQNPRHLVRRRGQEARLRCSPMKGHSHVYWYRQLPEEGLKFMVYLQKENIIDESGMPKERFSAEFPKEGPSILRIQQVVRGDSAAYFCASSPTGTGGYEQYFGPGTRLTVT.